The rows below give T cell receptor beta chains drawn from one sample of a study of cytomegalovirus exposure and HLA in healthy donors. Clones were sequenced by immunoSEQ multiplex PCR, and TCRdb holds only the in-frame ones, with some missing. The sample has roughly 150,000 clones, 82% seen once; the top ten hold approximately 2.3%. The sequencing sample was made of PBMCs. These receptors were collected from a male donor in good health and CMV-seronegative. Each CDR3 is given with its conserved first and last residue. D genes are given only for firm matches. Size values are once, few and many counts, or a class for expanded clones, and some rows have none.

clone_size,v_call,j_call,d_call,cdr3_aa,cdr3_nt
-,TRBV29-1,TRBJ2-1,TRBD1,CSDTRTGSYNEQFF,TGCAGCGACACAAGGACAGGTTCCTACAATGAGCAGTTCTTC
once,TRBV2,TRBJ2-7,-,CASIPQGYEQYF,TGTGCCAGCATTCCCCAGGGCTACGAGCAGTACTTC
-,TRBV7-2,TRBJ1-1,TRBD1,CASSYSGQGRRAFF,TGTGCCAGCAGCTACTCTGGACAGGGGCGGAGAGCTTTCTTT
-,TRBV6-5,TRBJ1-4,TRBD1,CASSYFYRQGREKLFF,TGTGCCAGCAGTTACTTCTACCGACAGGGTCGGGAAAAACTGTTTTTT
-,TRBV5-1,TRBJ2-1,TRBD2,CASWDYYNEQFF,TGCGCCAGCTGGGACTATTACAATGAGCAGTTCTTC
-,TRBV6-6,TRBJ2-7,-,CASRGQGWGEQYF,TGTGCCAGCAGGGGACAAGGGTGGGGCGAGCAGTACTTC
-,TRBV18,TRBJ2-7,-,CASSPLQGIEQYF,TGTGCCAGCTCACCACTCCAGGGGATCGAGCAGTACTTC
-,TRBV27,TRBJ2-2,TRBD2,CATGLAGTGELFF,TGTGCCACGGGACTAGCGGGCACCGGGGAGCTGTTTTTT
-,TRBV30,TRBJ2-1,-,CAWSGRLGNEQFF,TGTGCCTGGAGTGGTCGACTAGGAAATGAGCAGTTCTTC
-,TRBV27,TRBJ2-5,TRBD2,CASSPGLAGGLNQETQYF,TGTGCCAGCAGTCCAGGACTAGCGGGAGGTCTGAACCAAGAGACCCAGTACTTC
-,TRBV11-2,TRBJ2-7,-,CASSLEPGRHPSALYEQYF,TGTGCCAGCAGCTTAGAACCAGGGCGGCATCCCTCTGCCCTCTACGAGCAGTACTTC
-,TRBV6-5,TRBJ1-4,-,CASSREGFNEKLFF,TGTGCCAGCAGCCGGGAAGGGTTTAATGAAAAACTGTTTTTT
-,TRBV2,TRBJ2-3,TRBD2,CASNRLAGGVDTQYF,TGTGCCAGCAACCGACTAGCGGGAGGTGTAGATACGCAGTATTTT
-,TRBV6-6,TRBJ1-1,-,CASSYSRVNTEAFF,TGTGCCAGCAGTTACTCGAGGGTGAACACTGAAGCTTTCTTT
-,TRBV14,TRBJ2-1,-,CASSQERGTHNEQFF,TGTGCCAGCAGCCAAGAACGCGGGACCCACAATGAGCAGTTCTTC
once,TRBV9,TRBJ2-2,TRBD2,CASSTQKLAGNTGELFF,TGTGCCAGCAGCACTCAGAAACTAGCGGGAAATACCGGGGAGCTGTTTTTT
-,TRBV7-8,TRBJ2-3,-,CAIRDITDTQYF,TGTGCCATCCGGGACATCACAGATACGCAGTATTTT
-,TRBV29-1,TRBJ2-7,-,CSVAANEQYF,TGCAGCGTTGCTGCTAACGAGCAGTACTTC
-,TRBV19,TRBJ2-7,TRBD2,CASSDGTSGRRVQYF,TGTGCCAGTAGCGACGGGACTAGCGGGCGACGGGTGCAGTACTTC
-,TRBV4-2,TRBJ2-1,TRBD1,CASSQDKTQPGGDNEQFF,TGTGCCAGCAGCCAAGATAAGACTCAACCAGGGGGTGACAATGAGCAGTTCTTC
-,TRBV10-1,TRBJ2-3,-,CASRVRNTQYF,TGCGCCAGCAGGGTTAGAAATACGCAGTATTTT
-,TRBV7-2,TRBJ1-1,TRBD1,CASSFQGAGTEAFF,TGTGCCAGCAGCTTTCAGGGGGCGGGGACTGAAGCTTTCTTT
-,TRBV11-2,TRBJ1-4,TRBD1,CASSPGQGPTNEKLFF,TGTGCCAGCAGCCCCGGACAGGGGCCAACTAATGAAAAACTGTTTTTT
-,TRBV7-9,TRBJ1-5,TRBD1,CASSLTGGSSNQPQHF,TGTGCCAGCAGCTTGACAGGGGGCTCTAGCAATCAGCCCCAGCATTTT
-,TRBV19,TRBJ1-1,TRBD1,CASSKLQGRTEAFF,TGTGCCAGTAGTAAACTACAGGGGCGCACTGAAGCTTTCTTT
few,TRBV19,TRBJ1-2,-,CASSISPTSDGYTF,TGTGCCAGTAGTATTTCCCCGACATCAGATGGCTACACCTTC
once,TRBV7-2,TRBJ2-1,-,CASSSSGGSNEQFF,TGTGCCAGCAGCTCCTCCGGCGGAAGCAATGAGCAGTTCTTC
-,TRBV19,TRBJ2-2,-,CASSPGRSATGELFF,TGTGCCAGTAGCCCTGGAAGGAGTGCGACCGGGGAGCTGTTTTTT
once,TRBV19,TRBJ2-1,TRBD1,CASSMSGQGRNEQFF,TGTGCCAGTAGTATGAGCGGACAGGGGCGGAATGAGCAGTTCTTC
once,TRBV18,TRBJ2-3,-,CASSPPIGTSPNTDTQYF,TGTGCCAGCTCACCACCGATCGGGACATCTCCTAACACAGATACGCAGTATTTT
few,TRBV7-2,TRBJ2-5,TRBD2,CASSGLASETQYF,TGTGCCAGCAGCGGACTAGCTTCGGAGACCCAGTACTTC
-,TRBV5-1,TRBJ2-1,-,CASSFNSDEQFF,TGCGCCAGCAGCTTTAATAGCGATGAGCAGTTCTTC
-,TRBV27,TRBJ2-7,-,CASSFLETGEQYF,TGTGCCAGCAGTTTCTTGGAAACAGGGGAGCAGTACTTC
-,TRBV7-9,TRBJ2-2,TRBD2,CASSPGSGRANTGELFF,TGTGCCAGCAGCCCTGGGAGCGGGAGGGCGAACACCGGGGAGCTGTTTTTT
-,TRBV15,TRBJ2-7,-,CATSPRDSFSYEQYF,TGTGCCACCAGCCCCCGGGACTCCTTCTCCTACGAGCAGTACTTC
-,TRBV27,TRBJ2-1,-,CASSLTRLVGYNEQFF,TGTGCCAGCAGTTTAACCCGACTAGTCGGTTACAATGAGCAGTTCTTC
few,TRBV6-5,TRBJ2-2,TRBD1,CASKGGTGVPGELFF,TGTGCCAGCAAAGGGGGGACAGGGGTGCCCGGGGAGCTGTTTTTT
-,TRBV9,TRBJ1-5,-,CASSVGAGNQPQHF,TGTGCCAGCAGCGTAGGGGCAGGGAACCAGCCCCAGCATTTT
-,TRBV7-8,TRBJ2-2,TRBD2,CASSAIAGAGELFF,TGTGCCAGCAGCGCAATAGCGGGAGCCGGGGAGCTGTTTTTT
-,TRBV9,TRBJ2-3,TRBD2,CASSFSAGVPDTQYF,TGTGCCAGCAGCTTTTCGGCGGGAGTACCAGATACGCAGTATTTT
-,TRBV29-1,TRBJ2-5,-,CSVESGDETQYF,TGCAGCGTTGAGTCAGGGGACGAGACCCAGTACTTC
-,TRBV9,TRBJ1-4,TRBD1,CASSADRATTNEKLFF,TGTGCCAGCAGCGCCGACAGGGCGACAACTAATGAAAAACTGTTTTTT
-,TRBV4-1,TRBJ2-5,-,CASSQVRAPGGETQYF,TGCGCCAGCAGCCAAGTGAGGGCGCCGGGCGGGGAGACCCAGTACTTC
-,TRBV7-9,TRBJ2-1,-,CASSLQTGNDEQFF,TGTGCCAGCAGCCTCCAAACAGGGAACGATGAGCAGTTCTTC
-,TRBV28,TRBJ2-1,TRBD2,CASSLQKSSGRRNEQFF,TGTGCCAGCAGTCTCCAAAAGAGTAGCGGGAGGCGCAATGAGCAGTTCTTC
-,TRBV2,TRBJ2-2,-,CASRAYTGELFF,TGTGCCAGCAGGGCTTACACCGGGGAGCTGTTTTTT
few,TRBV5-4,TRBJ1-2,TRBD1,CASSLKGAQGYTF,TGTGCCAGCAGCCTAAAGGGGGCGCAGGGCTACACCTTC